This T cell receptor (beta chain) was profiled in a study of blood T cell repertoires in COVID-19. Assay used: immunoSEQ multiplex PCR; TCRdb lists only in-frame clones, some missing. Of tens of thousands of clones detected, 75% to 90% appear once; the ten largest clones hold around 16%. The CDR3 loop spans 16 amino acids. Germline V gene data show CDR1 as MNHNS and CDR2 as SASEGT. Trimming shortened V by 2 bases and J by 2 bases, and 15 bases separated the two germline ends. The J gene is TRBJ1-1, the V gene TRBV6-1; no reliable D call. The sample consisted of peripheral blood. This TCR was recovered from a male donor with acute or convalescent COVID-19. The CDR3 DNA is TGTGCCAGCAGTGAAAAAACAGCAAGGCTCAACACTGAAGCTTTCTTT. Amino acid sequence: CASSEKTARLNTEAFF.